The next 2 T cell receptor beta chains were all read from a single sample in a study of cytomegalovirus exposure and HLA in healthy donors. Vbeta (60) and Jbeta (13) primers were used in the PCR. Clones were read by immunoSEQ multiplex PCR, and TCRdb kept only the in-frame ones, dropping some. The table shows fewer than 200,000 clones, with approximately 80% occurring only once. Specimen: PBMCs. The receptors derive from a woman between 45 and 60 years old in good health and CMV-seropositive.

V is TRBV29-1 and J is TRBJ2-1; 15 nucleotides line up with TRBD2. Per the germline V gene, CDR1 is SQVTM and CDR2 is ANQGSEA. Losses at the gene ends were 5 bases for V and 3 bases for J; bases not matched to a gene: 5. This CDR3 is 16 amino acids long. CDR3: CSVKGLAGGFYNEQFF. DNA for the CDR3: TGCAGCGTTAAGGGACTAGCGGGAGGCTTCTACAATGAGCAGTTCTTC.

The chain uses TRBV7-9 and TRBJ1-2; D unclear. The CDR3 runs to 17 residues. Germline CDR1 SEHNR, CDR2 FQNEAQ (reference sequence). The germline V and J ends were trimmed by 0 bases and 2 bases, with 16 bases remaining between them. In DNA form, the CDR3 reads TGTGCCAGCAGCTTAGCGCTTACGAGGGATGAAAACTATGGCTACACCTTC. As protein: CASSLALTRDENYGYTF.